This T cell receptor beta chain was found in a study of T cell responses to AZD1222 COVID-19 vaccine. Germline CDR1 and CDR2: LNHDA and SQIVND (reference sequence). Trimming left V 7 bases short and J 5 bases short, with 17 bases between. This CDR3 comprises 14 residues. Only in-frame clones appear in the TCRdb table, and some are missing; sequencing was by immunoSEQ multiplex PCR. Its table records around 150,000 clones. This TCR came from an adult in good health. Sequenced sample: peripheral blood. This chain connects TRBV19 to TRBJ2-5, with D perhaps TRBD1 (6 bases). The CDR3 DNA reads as TGTGCCAGTACCATTTCAGGGGACGGGGAGACCCAGTACTTC. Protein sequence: CASTISGDGETQYF.